A single sample is the source of the 9 T cell receptor beta chains below, sequenced in a study of CD8+ T cells in alopecia areata. RNA was isolated and reverse transcribed to cDNA, the sequencing template. Sequenced by immunoSEQ multiplex PCR; TCRdb stores in-frame clones only, minus some. The table includes about 110,000 clones, under 60% detected once. Treatment indicated: oral pan-JAK inhibitor, 5-10 mg twice daily. Specimen: CD8+ T cells sorted from blood, collected at week 24, from a patient treated with tofacitinib. These receptors came from a human donor with alopecia areata.

The sample holds a few counts of this clone. The gene calls are TRBV7-9 and TRBJ2-3; D is unclear. The ends were cut back, 1 base at V and 3 bases at J, with 5 bases in the middle. Germline loops: CDR1 SEHNR, CDR2 FQNEAQ (reference sequence). This CDR3 has 13 residues. The CDR3, as DNA: TGTGCCAGCAGCTTAGTGGAGACAGATACGCAGTATTTT. This encodes CASSLVETDTQYF.

This clone has just one count. This CDR3 reads CASSFRESYEQYF. The CDR3 coding sequence is TGTGCCAGCAGCTTCCGGGAATCCTACGAGCAGTACTTC. The rearrangement uses TRBV5-6 and TRBJ2-7, with D perhaps TRBD2 (5 bases). Germline CDR1 is SGHDT and CDR2 is YYEEEE. Trimming stripped 2 bases from V and 1 base from J, with 7 bases between. CDR3 length: 13 amino acids. Combining the CDR3 with reference TRBV5-6 and TRBJ2-7 gives the whole variable domain DAGVTQSPTHLIKTRGQQVTLRCSPKSGHDTVSWYQQALGQGPQFIFQYYEEEERQRGNFPDRFSGHQFPNYSSELNVNALLLGDSALYLCASSFRESYEQYFGPGTRLTVT.

The gene calls are TRBV29-1 and TRBJ1-1, with D hard to call. Per the germline V gene, CDR1 is SQVTM and CDR2 is ANQGSEA. The CDR3 is 12 amino acids. V was cut by 6 bases and J by 1 base, with 9 bases left in between. This CDR3 is CSVRTRNTEAFF. In nucleotides, the CDR3 is TGCAGCGTCCGTACACGGAACACTGAAGCTTTCTTT.

The V gene is TRBV27, the J gene TRBJ1-5, with TRBD1 matching over 8 bases. The CDR3 totals 14 residues. The V segment lost 3 bases and the J segment 7 bases; nucleotides outside the gene matches: 5. In germline, CDR1 is MNHEY, CDR2 SMNVEV (reference sequence). The CDR3 loop is CASSFQGAGQPQHF. CDR3 in DNA: TGTGCCAGCAGTTTCCAGGGGGCAGGGCAGCCCCAGCATTTT.

The chain employs TRBV29-1 and TRBJ1-2; a possible D gene is TRBD1 (5 bases). V shed 1 base and J shed 6 bases, with 15 bases lying between them. The CDR3 totals 14 residues. Germline lookup yields CDR1 SQVTM and CDR2 ANQGSEA. As DNA, the CDR3 is TGCAGCGTTGAAGGGAAAGGGGCCTATAATGGCTACACCTTC. Protein product: CSVEGKGAYNGYTF.

This sequence joins TRBV27 and TRBJ2-3; 10 bases are a match to TRBD1. CDR1 MNHEY and CDR2 SMNVEV come from the germline V gene (reference sequence). J gave up 4 bases and V 4 bases, and 5 bases lay outside the gene matches. The CDR3 consists of 15 residues. CDR3: CASSWTGGGADTQYF. The CDR3 DNA sequence: TGTGCCAGCAGTTGGACAGGGGGAGGCGCAGATACGCAGTATTTT.

This clone has a handful of counts. The chain recombines TRBV5-1 with TRBJ1-2, with D possibly being TRBD1 (5 bases). The CDR3 covers 13 residues. CDR1 is SGHRS and CDR2 is YFSETQ in the germline V gene. Trimming removed 4 bases at V and 1 base at J, with 8 bases between. The CDR3 DNA reads TGCGCCAGCAGCGCGGGACTTAACTATGGCTACACCTTC. Its translation: CASSAGLNYGYTF.

The chain couples TRBV6-5 to TRBJ1-1; D is unclear. Trimming took 2 bases from V and 1 from J, leaving 14 bases between them. There are 16 residues in the CDR3. CDR1 and CDR2 from the germline V gene are MNHEY and SVGAGI. CDR3 loop: CASSYTLARGNTEAFF. The CDR3 nucleotides are TGTGCCAGCAGTTACACGCTTGCACGCGGGAACACTGAAGCTTTCTTT.

This chain uses TRBV5-1 with TRBJ1-1; no firm D call. Germline V gene lookup returns CDR1 SGHRS and CDR2 YFSETQ. This CDR3 region has 13 residues. V lost 4 bases and J lost 3, with 10 bases in between. The CDR3, as DNA: TGCGCCAGCAGCAGTCACTTGGACACTGAAGCTTTCTTT. It translates to CASSSHLDTEAFF.